The TCR beta chain described here comes from a study of T cell clonotyping in hematopoietic cell transplantation. Regarding the study as a whole: Recipient TCR diversity dropped after transplant; expanded clonotypes rose from day 30 to 180.

Concerning this clone: The antigen remains unidentified.

The repertoire was sequenced with immunoSEQ multiplex PCR; TCRdb's copy has only in-frame clones and lacks some. This table has more than 9,500 clones, 91% appearing once. Germline assignment: CDR1 SGHVS and CDR2 FNYEAQ. Trimming took 0 bases from V and 6 from J, leaving 15 bases between them. The CDR3 has 15 amino acids. Input material: peripheral blood mononuclear cells. This chain uses TRBV7-6 with TRBJ2-7; weak D call: TRBD1 (5 bases). The TCR was taken from a woman between 45 and 60 years old in good health. Some clones in this sample may be carry-over from other donors' samples. CDR3 sequence (DNA): TGTGCCAGCAGCTTAGCAAGGGGAAGACAAGGCGAGCAGTACTTC. Its translation: CASSLARGRQGEQYF. Full variable domain (rest looked up from reference TRBV7-6 and TRBJ2-7): GAGVSQSPRYKVTKRGQDVALRCDPISGHVSLYWYRQALGQGPEFLTYFNYEAQQDKSGLPNDRFSAERPEGSISTLTIQRTEQRDSAMYRCASSLARGRQGEQYFGPGTRLTVT.